The 10 T cell receptor beta chains below come from one sample, sequenced in a study of spatial heterogeneity in lung cancer (dated by TCRdb to about 2019). The method was 5' RACE. For sequencing, a NextSeq 500 was employed. TCRdb reran the public reads through fastp at Q25 and MiXCR, keeping productive beta chains. Rows merge per CDR3 protein into single entries with the most common DNA and genes. Present in this sample are about 40,000 distinct CDR3 sequences, around 5% of which were seen just once. The ten largest clones capture about 25% of the sample. The sample's time point label, decoded: sample taken at primary tumor resection. Whole RNA extracted from tumor and nontumor lung tissue, or from cryopreserved PBMC samples, was used for TCR sequencing without cell sorting. Here the sequenced sample was PBMCs, taken at surgery. Receptor source: a female donor with early-stage non-small cell lung cancer.

This clonotype was detected many times. In nucleotides, the CDR3 is TGTGCCAGCAGTGACAACTCTGGAAACACCATATATTTT. It encodes CASSDNSGNTIYF. The V and J genes are TRBV2 and TRBJ1-3; D is unclear. Trimming cost V 3 bases and J 0 bases, with 3 bases left between them. Germline lookup yields CDR1 SNHLY and CDR2 FYNNEI. This CDR3 comprises 13 residues. Full variable domain (outside the CDR3, taken from reference TRBV2 and TRBJ1-3): EPEVTQTPSHQVTQMGQEVILRCVPISNHLYFYWYRQILGQKVEFLVSFYNNEISEKSEIFDDQFSVERPDGSNFTLKIRSTKLEDSAMYFCASSDNSGNTIYFGEGSWLTVV.

This clonotype was picked up many times. The CDR3 here is CASSLAPSRDYEQYF. The CDR3 nucleotides read TGCGCCAGCAGCTTGGCGCCCTCTAGGGACTACGAGCAGTACTTC. This rearrangement joins TRBV5-1 to TRBJ2-7, with no clear D. Trimming left V 0 bases short and J 3 bases short, with 13 bases between. The CDR3 covers 15 residues. The germline V gene has CDR1 SGHRS and CDR2 YFSETQ.

The chain carries TRBV19 and TRBJ2-6; no clear D. Trimming took 7 bases from V and 0 from J, leaving 13 bases between them. Germline V gives CDR1 LNHDA, CDR2 SQIVND (reference sequence). The CDR3 has 16 amino acids. CDR3 loop: CASTPAFSSGANVLTF. DNA for the CDR3: TGTGCCAGTACCCCAGCTTTCTCCTCTGGGGCCAACGTCCTGACTTTC. The full variable domain, with the rest looked up from reference TRBV19 and TRBJ2-6, is DGGITQSPKYLFRKEGQNVTLSCEQNLNHDAMYWYRQDPGQGLRLIYYSQIVNDFQKGDIAEGYSVSREKKESFPLTVTSAQKNPTAFYLCASTPAFSSGANVLTFGAGSRLTVL.

This clonotype was seen ten or more times. The chain carries TRBV3-1 and TRBJ1-4; D ambiguous. Trimming removed 4 bases at V and 7 bases at J, with 16 bases between. The V gene's germline CDR1 is LGHDT and CDR2 YNNKEL (reference sequence). The CDR3 consists of 15 residues. The CDR3 DNA reads as TGTGCCAGCAGCCGAAAGGGAACGGTTCGTGAAAAACTGTTTTTT. The encoded protein is CASSRKGTVREKLFF.

Many counts were recorded for this clonotype. The V and J genes are TRBV27 and TRBJ1-2; a weak D match, TRBD1 (6 bases). Germline values: CDR1 MNHEY, CDR2 SMNVEV (reference sequence). The CDR3 sequence is 15 residues long. V lost 8 bases and J lost 5, with 21 bases in between. The CDR3 region is CASLKTKDRDYGYTF. The CDR3 nucleotides read TGTGCCAGCTTGAAGACTAAGGACAGAGATTATGGCTACACCTTC.

This clonotype appeared many times. V gene TRBV6-6 combines with J gene TRBJ1-1; D perhaps matches TRBD1 (6 bases). The CDR3 is made up of 13 amino acids. The V gene's germline CDR1 is MNHNY and CDR2 SVGAGI (reference sequence). Trimming cost V 7 bases and J 4 bases, with 13 bases left between them. CDR3 coding DNA: TGTGCCAGCACTTGGGAGGGGGGCACTGAAGCTTTCTTT. It encodes CASTWEGGTEAFF.

In DNA form, the CDR3 reads TGTGCCAGCAGCACTAGTCGCAATGAGCAGTTCTTC. This gives the protein CASSTSRNEQFF. This chain joins TRBV6-1 and TRBJ2-1; weak D call: TRBD2 (5 bases). Germline V gives CDR1 MNHNS, CDR2 SASEGT. The CDR3 has 12 residues. V dropped 6 bases and J dropped 6 bases, with 9 bases sitting between them.

In its sample, this clonotype was seen many times. The chain couples TRBV3-1 to TRBJ2-3; D call uncertain. V was clipped by 4 bases and J by 2 bases, with 10 bases between them. Germline loops: CDR1 LGHDT, CDR2 YNNKEL (reference sequence). The CDR3 sequence is 14 residues long. The CDR3 region is CASSPYPSTDTQYF. CDR3 bases: TGTGCCAGCAGCCCTTATCCCTCCACAGATACGCAGTATTTT.

The chain employs TRBV2 and TRBJ1-2; D is possibly TRBD1 (5 bases). Trimming took off 10 bases at V and 5 bases at J, with 17 bases between the two ends. Germline V gene data show CDR1 as SNHLY and CDR2 as FYNNEI. CDR3 length: 13 residues. This chain's CDR3 is CATLDQTAYGYTF. In nucleotides, the CDR3 is TGTGCCACCTTAGACCAGACAGCTTATGGCTACACCTTC. Full variable domain (missing parts from reference TRBV2 and TRBJ1-2): EPEVTQTPSHQVTQMGQEVILRCVPISNHLYFYWYRQILGQKVEFLVSFYNNEISEKSEIFDDQFSVERPDGSNFTLKIRSTKLEDSAMYFCATLDQTAYGYTFGSGTRLTVV.

Only a few counts were recorded for this clonotype. The chain has TRBV6-2 or TRBV6-3 and TRBJ2-4; D is uncertain. V lost 0 bases to trimming and J lost 0 bases, with 6 bases between them. Looked up from germline, CDR1 is MNHEY and CDR2 is SVGEGT. This CDR3 is built from 15 residues. The CDR3, as DNA: TGTGCCAGCAGTTACTCGAATGTAGCCAAAAACATTCAGTACTTC. Translating it yields CASSYSNVAKNIQYF.